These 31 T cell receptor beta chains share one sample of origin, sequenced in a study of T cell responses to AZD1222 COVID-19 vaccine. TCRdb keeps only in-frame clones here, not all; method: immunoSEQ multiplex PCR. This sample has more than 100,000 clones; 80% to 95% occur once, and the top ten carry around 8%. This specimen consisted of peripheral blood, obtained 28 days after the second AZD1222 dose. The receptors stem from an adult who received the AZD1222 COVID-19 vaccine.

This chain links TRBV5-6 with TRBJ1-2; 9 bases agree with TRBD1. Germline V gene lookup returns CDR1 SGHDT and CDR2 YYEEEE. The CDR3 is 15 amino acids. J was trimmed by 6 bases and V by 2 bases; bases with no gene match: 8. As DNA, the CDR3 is TGTGCCAGCAGCTTTATGGACAGGGGTTCCGATGGCTACACCTTC. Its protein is CASSFMDRGSDGYTF.

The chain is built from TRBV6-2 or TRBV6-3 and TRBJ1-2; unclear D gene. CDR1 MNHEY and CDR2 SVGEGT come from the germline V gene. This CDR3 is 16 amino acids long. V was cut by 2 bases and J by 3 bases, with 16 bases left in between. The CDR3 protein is CASSYPARGFDYGYTF. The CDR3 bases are TGTGCCAGCAGTTACCCCGCCCGGGGATTCGACTATGGCTACACCTTC.

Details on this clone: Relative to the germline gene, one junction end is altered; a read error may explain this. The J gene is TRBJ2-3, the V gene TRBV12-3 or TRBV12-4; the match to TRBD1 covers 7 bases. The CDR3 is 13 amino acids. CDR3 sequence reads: CASRLDRADTQYF. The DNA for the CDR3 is TGTGCCAGCAGGTTAGACAGGGCAGATACGCAGTATTTT.

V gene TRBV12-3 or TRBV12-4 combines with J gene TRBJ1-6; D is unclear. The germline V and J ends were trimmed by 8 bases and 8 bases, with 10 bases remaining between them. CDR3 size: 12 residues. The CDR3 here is CASSPGDSPLHF. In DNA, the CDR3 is TGTGCCAGCTCCCCCGGGGATTCACCCCTCCACTTT.

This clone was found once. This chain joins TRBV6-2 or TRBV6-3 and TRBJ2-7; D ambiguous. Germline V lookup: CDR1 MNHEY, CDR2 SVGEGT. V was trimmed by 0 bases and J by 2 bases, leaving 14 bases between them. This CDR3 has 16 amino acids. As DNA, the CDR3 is TGTGCCAGCAGTTACTCGATGGTTACGGGCCCCTACGAGCAGTACTTC. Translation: CASSYSMVTGPYEQYF.

In nucleotides, the CDR3 is TGTGCCACGTCGTCGCCCTACAATGAGCAGTTCTTC. The encoded protein is CATSSPYNEQFF. The rearrangement links TRBV10-3 to TRBJ2-1, with D unresolved. Germline V gene lookup returns CDR1 ENHRY and CDR2 SYGVKD. Trimming left V 10 bases short and J 2 bases short, with 9 bases between. This CDR3 contains 12 residues.

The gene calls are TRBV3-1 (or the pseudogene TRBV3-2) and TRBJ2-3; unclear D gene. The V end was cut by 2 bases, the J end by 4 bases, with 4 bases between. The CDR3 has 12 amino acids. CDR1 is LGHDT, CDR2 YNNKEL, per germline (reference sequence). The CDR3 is CASSQRADTQYF. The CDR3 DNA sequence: TGTGCCAGCAGCCAAAGGGCAGATACGCAGTATTTT.

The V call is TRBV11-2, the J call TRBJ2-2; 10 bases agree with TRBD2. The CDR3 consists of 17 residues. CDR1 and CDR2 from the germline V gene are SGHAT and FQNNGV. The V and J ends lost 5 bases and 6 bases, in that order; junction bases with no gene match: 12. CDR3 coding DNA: TGTGCCAGCAGCCAAAAGACTAGCGGGTATCGATCCGGGGAGCTGTTTTTT. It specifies CASSQKTSGYRSGELFF.

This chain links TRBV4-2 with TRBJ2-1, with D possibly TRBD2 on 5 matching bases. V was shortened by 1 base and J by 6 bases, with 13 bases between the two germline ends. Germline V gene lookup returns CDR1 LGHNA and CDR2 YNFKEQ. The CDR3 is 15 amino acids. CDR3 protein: CASSQVGEAGNEQFF. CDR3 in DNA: TGTGCCAGCAGCCAAGTGGGAGAGGCGGGCAATGAGCAGTTCTTC.

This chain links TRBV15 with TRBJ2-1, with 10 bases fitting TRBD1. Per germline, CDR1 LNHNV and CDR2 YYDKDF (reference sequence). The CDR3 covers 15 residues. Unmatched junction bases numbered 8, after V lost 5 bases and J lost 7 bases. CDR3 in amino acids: CATSERTGGGNEQFF. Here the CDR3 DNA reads TGTGCCACCAGCGAAAGGACAGGGGGTGGGAATGAGCAGTTCTTC.

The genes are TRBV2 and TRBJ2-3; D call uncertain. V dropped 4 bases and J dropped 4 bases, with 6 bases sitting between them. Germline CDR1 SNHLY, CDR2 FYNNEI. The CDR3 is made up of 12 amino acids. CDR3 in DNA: TGTGCCAGCAGTGTCTACGCAGATACGCAGTATTTT. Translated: CASSVYADTQYF.

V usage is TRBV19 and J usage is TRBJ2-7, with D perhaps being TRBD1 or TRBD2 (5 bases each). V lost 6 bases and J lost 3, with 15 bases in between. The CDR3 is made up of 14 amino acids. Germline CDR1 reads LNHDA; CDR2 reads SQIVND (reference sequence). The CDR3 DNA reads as TGTGCCAGTAGACCCGGGACCGCGGACTACGAGCAGTACTTC. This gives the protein CASRPGTADYEQYF. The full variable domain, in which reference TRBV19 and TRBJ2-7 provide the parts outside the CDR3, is DGGITQSPKYLFRKEGQNVTLSCEQNLNHDAMYWYRQDPGQGLRLIYYSQIVNDFQKGDIAEGYSVSREKKESFPLTVTSAQKNPTAFYLCASRPGTADYEQYFGPGTRLTVT.

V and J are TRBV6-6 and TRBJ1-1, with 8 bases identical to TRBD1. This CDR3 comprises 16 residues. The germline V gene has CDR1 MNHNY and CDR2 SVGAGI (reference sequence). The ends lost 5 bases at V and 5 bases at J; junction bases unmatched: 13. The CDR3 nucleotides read TGTGCCAGCAGTCGACAGGGGTTGGGCTTATGGACTGAAGCTTTCTTT. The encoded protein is CASSRQGLGLWTEAFF.

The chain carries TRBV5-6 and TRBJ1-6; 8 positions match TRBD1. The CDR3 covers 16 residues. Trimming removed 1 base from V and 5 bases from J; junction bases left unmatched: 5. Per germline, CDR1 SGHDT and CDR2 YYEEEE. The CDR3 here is CASSLFSGGDNSPLHF. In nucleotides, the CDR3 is TGTGCCAGCAGCTTGTTTTCAGGGGGCGATAATTCACCCCTCCACTTT.

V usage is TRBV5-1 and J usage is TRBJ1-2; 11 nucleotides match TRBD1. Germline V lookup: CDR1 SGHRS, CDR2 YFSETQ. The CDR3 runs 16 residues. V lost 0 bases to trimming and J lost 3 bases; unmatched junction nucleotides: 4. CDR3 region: CASSLVGTGGDYGYTF. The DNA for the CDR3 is TGCGCCAGCAGCTTGGTAGGGACAGGGGGTGACTATGGCTACACCTTC. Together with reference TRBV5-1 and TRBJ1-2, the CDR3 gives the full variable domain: KAGVTQTPRYLIKTRGQQVTLSCSPISGHRSVSWYQQTPGQGLQFLFEYFSETQRNKGNFPGRFSGRQFSNSRSEMNVSTLELGDSALYLCASSLVGTGGDYGYTFGSGTRLTVV.

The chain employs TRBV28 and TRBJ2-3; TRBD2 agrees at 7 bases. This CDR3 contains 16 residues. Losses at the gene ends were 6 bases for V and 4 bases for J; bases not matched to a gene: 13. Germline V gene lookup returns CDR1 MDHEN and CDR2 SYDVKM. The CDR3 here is CASRQGGSGVADTQYF. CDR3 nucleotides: TGTGCCAGCAGGCAGGGAGGGAGCGGGGTGGCAGATACGCAGTATTTT.

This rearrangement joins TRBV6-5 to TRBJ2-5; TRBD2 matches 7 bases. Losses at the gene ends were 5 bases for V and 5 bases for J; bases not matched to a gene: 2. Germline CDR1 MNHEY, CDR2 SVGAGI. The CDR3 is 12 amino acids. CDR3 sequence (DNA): TGTGCCAGCAGTCCCGGGAGGGAGACCCAGTACTTC. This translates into CASSPGRETQYF.

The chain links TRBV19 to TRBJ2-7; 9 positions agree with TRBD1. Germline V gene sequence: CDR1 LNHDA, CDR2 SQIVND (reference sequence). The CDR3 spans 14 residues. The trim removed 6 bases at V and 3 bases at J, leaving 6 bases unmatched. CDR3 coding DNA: TGTGCCAGTAGGGGACAGGGAGGCCTCTACGAGCAGTACTTC. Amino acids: CASRGQGGLYEQYF.

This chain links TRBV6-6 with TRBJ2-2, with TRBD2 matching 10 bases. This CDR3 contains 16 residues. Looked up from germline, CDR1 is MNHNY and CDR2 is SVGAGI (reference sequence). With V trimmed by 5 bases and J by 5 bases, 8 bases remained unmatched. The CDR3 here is CASSTLSSGSTGELFF. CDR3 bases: TGTGCCAGCAGTACCCTATCTAGCGGGAGTACCGGGGAGCTGTTTTTT.

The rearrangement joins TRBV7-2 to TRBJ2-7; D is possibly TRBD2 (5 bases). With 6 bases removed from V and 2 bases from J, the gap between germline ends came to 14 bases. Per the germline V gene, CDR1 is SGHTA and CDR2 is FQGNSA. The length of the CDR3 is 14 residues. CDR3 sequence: CASSRVSGPYEQYF. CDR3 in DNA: TGTGCCAGCAGTCGCGTGAGCGGTCCCTACGAGCAGTACTTC.

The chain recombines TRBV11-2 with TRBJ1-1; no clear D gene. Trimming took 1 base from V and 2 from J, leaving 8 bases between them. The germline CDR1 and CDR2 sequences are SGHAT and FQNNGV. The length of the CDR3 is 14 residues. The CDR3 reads CASSLGRHNTEAFF. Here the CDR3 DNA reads TGTGCCAGCAGCTTAGGTCGACATAACACTGAAGCTTTCTTT.

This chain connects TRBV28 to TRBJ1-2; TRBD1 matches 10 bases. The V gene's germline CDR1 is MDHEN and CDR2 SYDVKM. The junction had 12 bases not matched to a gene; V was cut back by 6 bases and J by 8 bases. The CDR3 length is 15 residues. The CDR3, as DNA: TGTGCCAGCAGCGTCCCGGGACAGGGGTTGGGGGGCTACACCTTC. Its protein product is CASSVPGQGLGGYTF.

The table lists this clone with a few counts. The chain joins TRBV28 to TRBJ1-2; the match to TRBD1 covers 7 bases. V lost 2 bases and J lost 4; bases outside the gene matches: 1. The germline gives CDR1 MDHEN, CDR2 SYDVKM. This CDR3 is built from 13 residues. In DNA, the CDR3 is TGTGCCAGCAGTTTAAGGACAGGCTATGGCTACACCTTC. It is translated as CASSLRTGYGYTF.

The CDR3 sequence: CASSLGAGESDTQYF. CDR3 bases: TGTGCCAGCAGCTTAGGGGCGGGAGAGAGTGATACGCAGTATTTT. The rearrangement links TRBV11-3 to TRBJ2-3; 7 bases match TRBD2. Germline CDR1 reads SGHNT; CDR2 reads YENEEA. V shed 1 base and J 6 bases; nucleotides not matched to a gene: 7. The CDR3 consists of 15 residues.

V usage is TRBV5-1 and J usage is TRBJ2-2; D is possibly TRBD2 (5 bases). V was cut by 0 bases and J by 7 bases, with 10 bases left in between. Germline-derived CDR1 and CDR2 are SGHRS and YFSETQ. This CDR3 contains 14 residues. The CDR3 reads CASSLERGVGELFF. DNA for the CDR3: TGCGCCAGCAGCTTGGAACGGGGTGTCGGGGAGCTGTTTTTT.

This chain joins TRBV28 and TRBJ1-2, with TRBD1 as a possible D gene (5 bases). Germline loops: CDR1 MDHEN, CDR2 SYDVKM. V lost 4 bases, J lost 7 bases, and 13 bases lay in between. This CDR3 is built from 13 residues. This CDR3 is CASSSTGFRGYTF. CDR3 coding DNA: TGTGCCAGCAGTTCTACAGGATTCCGTGGCTACACCTTC.

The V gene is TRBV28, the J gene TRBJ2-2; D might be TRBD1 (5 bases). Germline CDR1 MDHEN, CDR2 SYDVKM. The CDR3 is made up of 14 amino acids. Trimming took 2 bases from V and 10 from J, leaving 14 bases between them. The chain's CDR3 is CASSLTRRVEELFF. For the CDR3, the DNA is TGTGCCAGCAGTTTAACCCGCAGGGTTGAGGAGCTGTTTTTT.

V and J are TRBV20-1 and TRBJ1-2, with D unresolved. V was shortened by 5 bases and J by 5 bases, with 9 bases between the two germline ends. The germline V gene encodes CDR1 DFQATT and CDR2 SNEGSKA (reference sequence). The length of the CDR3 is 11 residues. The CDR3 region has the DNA TGCAGTGCTCGCACTGTGTATGGCTACACCTTC. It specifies CSARTVYGYTF.

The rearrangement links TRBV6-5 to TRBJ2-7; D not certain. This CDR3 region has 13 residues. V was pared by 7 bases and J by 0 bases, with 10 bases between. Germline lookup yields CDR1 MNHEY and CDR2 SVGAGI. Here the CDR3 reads CASMAESSYEQYF. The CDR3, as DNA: TGTGCCAGCATGGCGGAGAGCTCCTACGAGCAGTACTTC.

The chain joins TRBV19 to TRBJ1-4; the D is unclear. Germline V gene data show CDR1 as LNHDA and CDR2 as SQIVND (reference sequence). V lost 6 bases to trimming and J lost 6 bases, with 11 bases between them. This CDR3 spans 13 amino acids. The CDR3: CASSVQRDEKLFF. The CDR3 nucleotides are TGTGCCAGTAGCGTACAGAGGGATGAAAAACTGTTTTTT.

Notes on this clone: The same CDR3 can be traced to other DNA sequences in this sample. As DNA, the CDR3 is TGCGCCAGCAGCTTGGGACAGGGGGCAGATACGCAGTATTTT. Its translation is CASSLGQGADTQYF. The chain carries TRBV5-1 and TRBJ2-3; TRBD1 agrees at 9 bases. There are 14 residues in the CDR3. V shed 0 bases, J shed 4 bases, and the junction held 0 bases outside the gene matches. The germline gives CDR1 SGHRS, CDR2 YFSETQ.